This is a list of T cell receptor beta chains from one sample in a study of shared clonotypes between healthy human individuals. Clones were sequenced by immunoSEQ multiplex PCR, and TCRdb holds only the in-frame ones, with some missing. This table holds about 530,000 clones, almost 97% found once. Sequenced input: naive CD4+ T cells sorted from blood. The receptors here all came from a woman under 40 in good health. The conserved cysteine and the conserved F or W are not part of the CDR3 here. Not every row has a clone size; where given, it reads once, few, many or a size class.

v_gene	j_gene	abundance	CDR3aa
TRBV5-1	TRBJ2-7	-	ASSFLTSGGAENYEQY
TRBV7-3	TRBJ2-3	-	ASSPRFGPDTDTQY
TRBV5-1	TRBJ1-1	once	ASSLFGAGTEAF
TRBV2	TRBJ1-4	once	ASKNSILNEKLF
TRBV7-6	TRBJ2-7	-	ASSLRGGQGYEQY
TRBV29-1	TRBJ1-1	-	SVSGVRNTEAF
TRBV9	TRBJ2-3	-	ASSVDRPHLLRGEGFTDTQY
TRBV29-1	-	-	SVQSGYEQY
TRBV6-1	TRBJ2-2	-	ASSEMPSGNTGELF
TRBV19	TRBJ1-2	once	ASSIGVESYDGYT
TRBV28	TRBJ1-6	-	ASSPDRAGSPLH
TRBV5-1	TRBJ1-5	-	ASSSTGVNQPQH
TRBV4-1	TRBJ1-4	-	ASSQIGAGGEKLF
TRBV28	TRBJ2-1	-	ASSSALPTASYEQF
TRBV5-1	TRBJ2-1	-	ASSLASSGYNEQF
TRBV18	TRBJ2-5	-	ASSPPGRIFETQY
TRBV9	TRBJ1-4	-	ASSVAGGSEKLF
TRBV4-1	TRBJ1-2	-	ASSQEPGQGFFNYGYT
TRBV28	TRBJ1-5	-	ASSPALMPQH
TRBV11-2	TRBJ1-3	-	ASSFRGPGGAGNTIY
TRBV28	TRBJ1-4	-	ASSPQETNEKLF
TRBV27	TRBJ2-3	-	ASSYTSSADTQY
TRBV6-1	TRBJ2-7	-	ASTPGLETYEQY
TRBV18	TRBJ2-2	-	ASSPPSRGPNTGELF
TRBV2	TRBJ2-1	-	ASSPLAGEADEQF
TRBV4-1	TRBJ1-1	-	ASSQVGMERTEAF